This entry lists 28 T cell receptor beta chains sequenced from one sample in a study of HIV-infected patients and healthy controls. Reverse transcription used 450 to 650 ng RNA and constant-region primers for alpha and beta. Alpha and beta chain libraries were made separately by chain-specific third strand synthesis with multiplexing indices. TCRdb called the 5' RACE reads again in MiXCR, with one record for every CDR3 protein. The sample lists about 14,000 distinct CDR3 sequences, around 10% occurring once. Follow-up blood was drawn about 14 weeks, roughly three months, after antiretroviral therapy began. Whole blood was used without fractionation, so all unsorted peripheral T cells were included. This sample comprised blood, obtained during antiretroviral therapy. The source of these receptors is an adult with HIV infection. The donor label of this sample is uncertain.

CDR3 DNA: TGCGCCAGCAGGGGACAGGGCTCGGCAGATACGCAGTATTTT. Translation: CASRGQGSADTQYF. This chain connects TRBV5-1 to TRBJ2-3; 9 nucleotides agree with TRBD1. V shed 5 bases, J shed 4 bases, and the junction held 5 bases outside the gene matches. Germline CDR1 SGHRS, CDR2 YFSETQ. The CDR3 contains 14 residues.

The chain joins TRBV5-4 to TRBJ2-5; tentative D call: TRBD1 (7 bases). The germline CDR1 and CDR2 sequences are SGHNT and YYREEE (reference sequence). Trimming pared 3 bases from V and 5 bases from J, leaving 14 bases between. CDR3 length: 14 residues. CDR3 coding DNA: TGTGCCAGCAGCTCAGGGGGGATTGGGGAGACCCAGTACTTC. Translating gives CASSSGGIGETQYF.

This clonotype was seen ten or more times. The J gene is TRBJ2-3, the V gene TRBV30; 12 bases map to TRBD2. The CDR3 runs to 20 residues. CDR1 and CDR2 from the germline V gene are GTSNPN and SVGIG (reference sequence). Trimming cost V 5 bases and J 4 bases; bases outside gene matches: 22. CDR3 protein: CAWGSLSEGKLAGGPDTQYF. The CDR3 region has the DNA TGTGCCTGGGGTTCGCTTTCCGAGGGGAAACTAGCGGGAGGTCCAGATACGCAGTATTTT.

This clonotype has at least ten counts. The V gene is TRBV4-2, the J gene TRBJ2-2, with no clear D. CDR3 length equals 12 residues. Germline V gives CDR1 LGHNA, CDR2 YNFKEQ. V was clipped by 1 base and J by 5 bases, with 2 bases between them. CDR3 DNA sequence: TGTGCCAGCAGCCAAGTTACCGGGGAGCTGTTTTTT. Its translation: CASSQVTGELFF.

This clonotype was observed at least ten times. The chain couples TRBV20-1 to TRBJ2-1; D assignment may be TRBD1 or TRBD2 (5 bases each). This CDR3 spans 12 amino acids. Trimming pared 2 bases from V and 6 bases from J, leaving 8 bases between. Germline CDR1 DFQATT, CDR2 SNEGSKA (reference sequence). CDR3 sequence: CSARPGPNEQFF. CDR3 coding DNA: TGCAGTGCTAGACCGGGACCCAATGAGCAGTTCTTC.

This clonotype was seen at least ten times. This chain links TRBV6-2 or TRBV6-3 with TRBJ1-5; 8 bases align to TRBD1. CDR3 length: 14 residues. Germline loops: CDR1 MNHEY, CDR2 SVGEGT. The V segment lost 6 bases and the J segment 7 bases; nucleotides outside the gene matches: 8. CDR3 nucleotides: TGTGCCAGCAGAATGGCAGGGGGCGAGCAGCCCCAGCATTTT. It specifies CASRMAGGEQPQHF.

At least ten counts were recorded for this clonotype. The gene calls are TRBV6-5 and TRBJ2-5, with D perhaps matching TRBD2 (6 bases). Per germline, CDR1 MNHEY and CDR2 SVGAGI. The V and J ends lost 6 bases and 5 bases respectively, with 16 bases between them. The CDR3 extends over 14 amino acids. CDR3 amino acids: CASRTWTISETQYF. DNA of the CDR3: TGTGCCAGCAGGACCTGGACTATATCCGAGACCCAGTACTTC.

This clonotype was observed many times. This chain joins TRBV3-1 and TRBJ1-4; 10 bases map to TRBD1. J was trimmed by 8 bases and V by 4 bases; bases with no gene match: 10. The CDR3 has 16 residues. CDR1 is LGHDT, CDR2 YNNKEL, per germline (reference sequence). In nucleotides, the CDR3 is TGTGCCAGCAGCCCAAGACCGGGACAGGGGACAGAAAAACTGTTTTTT. This translates into CASSPRPGQGTEKLFF.

This clonotype showed up many times. V is TRBV4-1 and J is TRBJ2-2; D is ambiguous. Between the trimmed V and J ends, which lost 1 base and 3 bases, there was a span of 9 bases. Germline CDR1 and CDR2: MGHRA and YSYEKL. This CDR3 spans 15 amino acids. The CDR3 bases are TGCGCCAGCAGCCAAGTGGTCCGTCACACCGGGGAGCTGTTTTTT. Translated: CASSQVVRHTGELFF.

A single count supports this clonotype. A single base separates this from a much larger clone, so it may be a read error. The chain uses TRBV20-1 and TRBJ2-3; D tentatively reads TRBD1 or TRBD2 (5 bases each). Germline-derived CDR1 and CDR2 are DFQATT and SNEGSKA (reference sequence). This CDR3 region has 13 residues. Trimming took off 7 bases at V and 4 bases at J, with 15 bases between the two ends. The CDR3 is CSVGTPSSDTQYF. The CDR3 nucleotides are TGCAGTGTAGGGACCCCAAGCTCAGATACGCAGTATTTT.

This clonotype was seen a few times. The chain carries TRBV12-3 or TRBV12-4 and TRBJ2-3; D gene uncertain. The CDR3 contains 12 residues. Trimming took 1 base from V and 4 from J, leaving 3 bases between them. This CDR3 reads CASSLGADTQYF. The CDR3 DNA sequence: TGTGCCAGCAGTTTAGGGGCAGATACGCAGTATTTT.

The chain combines TRBV29-1 with TRBJ2-7; 10 bases map to TRBD1. The V segment lost 5 bases and the J segment 6 bases; nucleotides outside the gene matches: 7. This CDR3 region has 13 residues. Per the germline V gene, CDR1 is SQVTM and CDR2 is ANQGSEA. The CDR3 coding sequence is TGCAGCGTTCGACAGGGGGCCCTTGGCGAGCAGTACTTC. As protein: CSVRQGALGEQYF.

This clonotype was seen ten or more times. The chain has TRBV11-2 and TRBJ1-1; D remains ambiguous. Germline V CDR1 and CDR2: SGHAT, FQNNGV. The CDR3 runs to 13 residues. V lost 5 bases to trimming and J lost 4 bases, with 11 bases between them. CDR3 region: CASSRGVGTEAFF. The CDR3 DNA reads TGTGCCAGCAGCCGGGGAGTGGGCACTGAAGCTTTCTTT. The full variable domain, with the rest looked up from reference TRBV11-2 and TRBJ1-1, is EAGVAQSPRYKIIEKRQSVAFWCNPISGHATLYWYQQILGQGPKLLIQFQNNGVVDDSQLPKDRFSAERLKGVDSTLKIQPAKLEDSAVYLCASSRGVGTEAFFGQGTRLTVV.

This clonotype was observed at least ten times. The J gene is TRBJ2-5, the V gene TRBV4-1, with 7 bases lining up with TRBD2. Germline CDR1 is MGHRA and CDR2 is YSYEKL. The CDR3 spans 15 residues. V lost 0 bases to trimming and J lost 4 bases; unmatched junction nucleotides: 5. CDR3 in amino acids: CASSQEGRVIETQYF. CDR3 DNA: TGCGCCAGCAGCCAAGAGGGGAGGGTGATAGAGACCCAGTACTTC.

This clonotype was counted at least ten times. The chain carries TRBV3-1 and TRBJ2-3; the D gene is possibly TRBD2 (7 bases). The germline V and J ends were trimmed by 1 base and 6 bases, with 14 bases remaining between them. The length of the CDR3 is 15 residues. Germline V gene sequence: CDR1 LGHDT, CDR2 YNNKEL (reference sequence). This CDR3 is CASSQVAAGADTQYF. The CDR3 coding sequence is TGTGCCAGCAGCCAAGTAGCGGCGGGGGCGGATACGCAGTATTTT.

This clonotype was counted at least ten times. The V and J genes are TRBV12-3 or TRBV12-4 and TRBJ2-3, with D possibly being TRBD2 (5 bases). Trimming pared 6 bases from V and 0 bases from J, leaving 10 bases between. This CDR3 is built from 14 residues. The DNA for the CDR3 is TGTGCCAGCAGCCCTAGCAGGAGCACAGATACGCAGTATTTT. It codes for CASSPSRSTDTQYF.

This clonotype has at least ten counts. The chain uses TRBV27 and TRBJ2-1, with 7 bases that match TRBD2. This CDR3 region has 16 residues. Trimming at V came to 2 bases and at J to 10 bases, leaving 14 bases not matched to a gene. Germline V gives CDR1 MNHEY, CDR2 SMNVEV (reference sequence). As DNA, the CDR3 is TGTGCCAGCAGTTTAAGGGCGGGAGTCGACCTAGAAGAGCAGTTCTTC. Protein sequence: CASSLRAGVDLEEQFF.

At least ten counts were recorded for this clonotype. The V call is TRBV28, the J call TRBJ1-5; the D gene is possibly TRBD1 (6 bases). The V gene lost 6 bases and the J gene lost 7 bases, with 16 bases spanning the gap. The CDR3 is 14 residues long. In germline, CDR1 is MDHEN, CDR2 SYDVKM. CDR3 loop: CASRWTDKDQPQHF. Here the CDR3 DNA reads TGTGCCAGCAGATGGACAGACAAGGACCAGCCCCAGCATTTT. Full variable domain (rest looked up from reference TRBV28 and TRBJ1-5): DVKVTQSSRYLVKRTGEKVFLECVQDMDHENMFWYRQDPGLGLRLIYFSYDVKMKEKGDIPEGYSVSREKKERFSLILESASTNQTSMYLCASRWTDKDQPQHFGDGTRLSIL.

This clonotype came up many times. J is TRBJ2-1 and V is TRBV9; TRBD2 matches 10 bases. The CDR3 spans 15 residues. Trimming cost V 4 bases and J 4 bases; bases outside gene matches: 5. Germline V gives CDR1 SGDLS, CDR2 YYNGEE. CDR3 sequence reads: CASSSRTSGYNEQFF. In DNA form, the CDR3 reads TGTGCCAGCAGCTCTCGGACTAGCGGATACAATGAGCAGTTCTTC.

This clonotype was seen many times. The gene calls are TRBV5-1 and TRBJ2-2; 12 nucleotides match TRBD1. Germline assignment: CDR1 SGHRS and CDR2 YFSETQ. This CDR3 is 17 amino acids long. Trimming at V came to 0 bases and at J to 7 bases, leaving 7 bases not matched to a gene. Here the CDR3 reads CASSLAVGQGAFGELFF. The CDR3 nucleotides are TGCGCCAGCAGCTTGGCCGTGGGACAGGGGGCTTTCGGGGAGCTGTTTTTT.

This clonotype was recorded many times. The V call is TRBV6-5, the J call TRBJ2-3; the D gene could be TRBD1 or TRBD2 (5 bases each). The ends were cut back, 1 base at V and 3 bases at J, with 11 bases in the middle. This CDR3 contains 15 residues. Looked up from germline, CDR1 is MNHEY and CDR2 is SVGAGI. CDR3 residues: CASSYYRDPTDTQYF. CDR3 in DNA: TGTGCCAGCAGTTACTATCGGGACCCGACAGATACGCAGTATTTT.

There are many counts of this clonotype. The chain uses TRBV3-1 and TRBJ2-2; D is undetermined. Trimming shortened V by 0 bases and J by 4 bases, and 6 bases separated the two germline ends. The CDR3 extends over 14 amino acids. CDR1 is LGHDT, CDR2 YNNKEL, per germline (reference sequence). The CDR3 spells CASSQESGTGELFF. CDR3 sequence (DNA): TGTGCCAGCAGCCAAGAGTCGGGCACCGGGGAGCTGTTTTTT.

This clonotype was detected ten times or more. The chain has TRBV6-5 and TRBJ2-3; tentatively, D is TRBD1 or TRBD2 (6 bases each). CDR1 is MNHEY, CDR2 SVGAGI, per germline. Trimming took off 1 base at V and 5 bases at J, with 13 bases between the two ends. This CDR3 is built from 15 residues. The chain's CDR3 is CASSYLGARGDTQYF. The CDR3 nucleotides read TGTGCCAGCAGTTACTTGGGGGCGCGGGGAGATACGCAGTATTTT.

There are a few counts of this clonotype. The chain employs TRBV7-2 and TRBJ2-1, with 8 bases lining up with TRBD2. The CDR3 runs 17 residues. The germline V gene encodes CDR1 SGHTA and CDR2 FQGNSA. J gave up 1 base and V 1 base, and 6 bases lay outside the gene matches. CDR3 residues: CASSLVGRGVSYNEQFF. In nucleotides, the CDR3 is TGTGCCAGCAGCTTAGTCGGGCGGGGGGTTTCCTACAATGAGCAGTTCTTC.

This clonotype has ten or more counts. The V and J genes are TRBV11-1 and TRBJ2-2; no clear D. Trimming took off 1 base at V and 9 bases at J, with 18 bases between the two ends. The CDR3 contains 16 residues. Germline-derived CDR1 and CDR2 are SGHAT and FQDESV (reference sequence). This CDR3 reads CASSLEVLGSMRELFF. CDR3 nucleotide sequence: TGTGCCAGCAGCTTAGAGGTGCTAGGGTCCATGCGGGAGCTGTTTTTT.

This clonotype was counted many times. This sequence joins TRBV7-2 and TRBJ2-3; D unclear. The CDR3 contains 13 residues. V dropped 4 bases and J dropped 2 bases, with 7 bases sitting between them. The germline V gene has CDR1 SGHTA and CDR2 FQGNSA. CDR3 sequence (DNA): TGTGCCAGCAGCTCTGTACCCACAGATACGCAGTATTTT. Translation gives CASSSVPTDTQYF.

This clonotype showed up many times. This chain links TRBV28 with TRBJ1-5, with no clear D. Germline CDR1 reads MDHEN; CDR2 reads SYDVKM. The V end was cut by 5 bases, the J end by 1 base, with 12 bases between. CDR3 length: 15 amino acids. CDR3 coding DNA: TGTGCCAGCAGTCCGGGTATTGGGAGCAATCAGCCCCAGCATTTT. Translated, it gives CASSPGIGSNQPQHF.

This clonotype showed up many times. The chain uses TRBV24-1 and TRBJ2-1, with 9 bases fitting TRBD2. Trimming at V came to 4 bases and at J to 8 bases, leaving 14 bases not matched to a gene. The CDR3 loop spans 17 amino acids. The V gene's germline CDR1 is KGHDR and CDR2 SFDVKD. DNA for the CDR3: TGTGCCACCAGTGACCCGGGGCGGGGGGGAGAGGAGTATGAGCAGTTCTTC. This encodes CATSDPGRGGEEYEQFF.